The rows below give T cell receptor beta chains drawn from one sample of a study of shared clonotypes between healthy human individuals. Only in-frame clones appear in the TCRdb table, and some are missing; sequencing was by immunoSEQ multiplex PCR. The sample has some 2,100,000 clones, around 95% seen once. The sequencing sample was made of naive CD4+ T cells sorted from blood. These receptors originate from a man aged 18 to 30 in good health. Each CDR3 is given with its conserved first and last residue. A D gene is named only where the DNA matches it firmly. For some rows the clone size is stated as once, few or many, or as a class when expanded; others skip it.

. | TRBJ2-3 | TRBV19 | . | 14 | CASGAQRFTDTQYF | TGTGCCAGTGGGGCACAACGCTTCACAGATACGCAGTATTTT
. | TRBJ2-7 | TRBV6-6 | TRBD1 | 14 | CASTRQGPSYEQYF | TGTGCCAGCACCAGACAGGGGCCTTCCTACGAGCAGTACTTC
. | TRBJ2-5 | TRBV5-1 | . | 14 | CASSTGLEGETQYF | TGCGCCAGCAGCACCGGACTCGAGGGAGAGACCCAGTACTTC
once | TRBJ1-6 | TRBV2 | . | 13 | CASSEGYNSPLHF | TGTGCCAGCAGTGAGGGGTATAATTCACCCCTCCACTTT
. | TRBJ1-5 | TRBV25-1 | . | 15 | CASSGDTGINQPQHF | TGTGCCAGCAGTGGGGACACAGGGATCAATCAGCCCCAGCATTTT
. | TRBJ2-2 | TRBV7-2 | . | 16 | CASSLGGGGYTGELFF | TGTGCCAGCAGCTTAGGTGGAGGGGGGTACACCGGGGAGCTGTTTTTT
. | TRBJ2-7 | TRBV19 | TRBD1 | 14 | CASNPGTGGYEQYF | TGTGCCAGTAACCCCGGGACAGGGGGGTACGAGCAGTACTTC
. | TRBJ2-3 | TRBV10-3 | . | 14 | CATVWGGGADTQYF | TGTGCCACCGTGTGGGGCGGAGGGGCAGATACGCAGTATTTT
. | TRBJ1-2 | TRBV5-1 | . | 14 | CASTLSPGDYGYTF | TGCGCCAGCACCCTTTCCCCCGGGGACTATGGCTACACCTTC
. | TRBJ1-5 | TRBV7-2 | . | 15 | CASVFDSGGNQPQHF | TGTGCCAGCGTTTTCGATTCGGGTGGCAATCAGCCCCAGCATTTT
. | TRBJ1-5 | TRBV6-5 | . | 15 | CASSYSTGSNQPQHF | TGTGCCAGCAGTTACTCAACGGGGAGCAATCAGCCCCAGCATTTT
. | TRBJ1-2 | TRBV28 | . | 13 | CASSPHGVNGYTF | TGTGCCAGCAGTCCCCACGGGGTGAACGGCTACACCTTC
once | TRBJ1-2 | TRBV2 | . | 13 | CASSLNGGDGYTF | TGTGCCAGCAGTCTAAACGGAGGTGATGGCTACACCTTC
. | TRBJ2-5 | TRBV7-6 | . | 14 | CASSLMTGQETQYF | TGTGCCAGCAGCTTGATGACAGGACAAGAGACCCAGTACTTC
. | TRBJ1-3 | TRBV25-1 | . | 14 | CASGSGKAGNTIYF | TGTGCCAGTGGGTCGGGGAAGGCTGGAAACACCATATATTTT
. | TRBJ1-3 | TRBV6-6 | TRBD1 | 16 | CASSQRTGFFGNTIYF | TGTGCCAGCAGTCAACGGACAGGGTTTTTCGGAAACACCATATATTTT